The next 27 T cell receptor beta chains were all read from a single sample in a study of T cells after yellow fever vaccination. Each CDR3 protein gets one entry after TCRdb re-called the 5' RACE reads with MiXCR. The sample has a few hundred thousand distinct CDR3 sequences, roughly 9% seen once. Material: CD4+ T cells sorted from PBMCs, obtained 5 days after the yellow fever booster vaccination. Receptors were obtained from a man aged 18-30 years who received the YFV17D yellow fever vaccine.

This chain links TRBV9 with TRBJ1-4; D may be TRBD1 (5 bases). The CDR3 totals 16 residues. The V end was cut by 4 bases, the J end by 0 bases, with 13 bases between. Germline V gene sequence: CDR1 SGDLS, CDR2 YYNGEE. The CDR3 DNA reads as TGTGCCAGCAGCACCGGGTCGGGGGCAACTAATGAAAAACTGTTTTTT. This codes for CASSTGSGATNEKLFF.

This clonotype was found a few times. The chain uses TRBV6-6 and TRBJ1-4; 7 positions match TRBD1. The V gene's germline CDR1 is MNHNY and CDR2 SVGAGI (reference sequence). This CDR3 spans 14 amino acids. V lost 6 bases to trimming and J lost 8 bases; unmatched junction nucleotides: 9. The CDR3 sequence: CASRQTGVREKLFF. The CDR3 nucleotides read TGTGCCAGCAGACAAACAGGGGTTCGGGAAAAACTGTTTTTT.

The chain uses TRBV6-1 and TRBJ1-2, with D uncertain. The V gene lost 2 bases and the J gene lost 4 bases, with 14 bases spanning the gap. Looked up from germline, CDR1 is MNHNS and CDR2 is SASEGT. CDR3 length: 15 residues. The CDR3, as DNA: TGTGCCAGCAGTGAATATCGGGCAGATCCCTATGGCTACACCTTC. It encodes CASSEYRADPYGYTF.

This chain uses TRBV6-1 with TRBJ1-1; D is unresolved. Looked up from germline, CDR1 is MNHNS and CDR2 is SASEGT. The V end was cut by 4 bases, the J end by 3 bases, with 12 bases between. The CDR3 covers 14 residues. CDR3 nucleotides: TGTGCCAGCAGTGCCCTTCGAGCGGACACTGAAGCTTTCTTT. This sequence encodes CASSALRADTEAFF.

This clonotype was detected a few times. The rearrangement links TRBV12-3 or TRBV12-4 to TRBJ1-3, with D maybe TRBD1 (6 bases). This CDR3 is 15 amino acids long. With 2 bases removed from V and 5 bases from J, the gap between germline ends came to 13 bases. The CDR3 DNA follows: TGTGCCAGCAGTTTACGGAGGACAGTAAGAAACACCATATATTTT. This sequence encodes CASSLRRTVRNTIYF.

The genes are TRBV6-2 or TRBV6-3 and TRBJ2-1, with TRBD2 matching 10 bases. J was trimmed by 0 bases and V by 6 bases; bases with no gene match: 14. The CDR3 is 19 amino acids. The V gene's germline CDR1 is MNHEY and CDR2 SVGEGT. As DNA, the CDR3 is TGTGCCAGCAGCCGAGGAGTCCTTAGCGGGGGGTTCTCCTACAATGAGCAGTTCTTC. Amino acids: CASSRGVLSGGFSYNEQFF.

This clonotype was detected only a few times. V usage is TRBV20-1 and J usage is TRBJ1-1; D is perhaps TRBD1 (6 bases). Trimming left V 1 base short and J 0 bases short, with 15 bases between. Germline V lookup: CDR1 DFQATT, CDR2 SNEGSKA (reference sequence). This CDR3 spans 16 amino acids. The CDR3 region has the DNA TGCAGTGCTAGAGTGGCGGGGGGCGGAATGAACACTGAAGCTTTCTTT. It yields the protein CSARVAGGGMNTEAFF.

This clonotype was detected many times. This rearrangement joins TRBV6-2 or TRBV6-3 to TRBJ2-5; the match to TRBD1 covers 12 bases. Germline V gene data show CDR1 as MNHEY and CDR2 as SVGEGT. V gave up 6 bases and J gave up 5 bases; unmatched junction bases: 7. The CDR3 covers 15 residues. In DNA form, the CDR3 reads TGTGCCAGCAGCCCGGGACAGGGGGCATGGGAGACCCAGTACTTC. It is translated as CASSPGQGAWETQYF.

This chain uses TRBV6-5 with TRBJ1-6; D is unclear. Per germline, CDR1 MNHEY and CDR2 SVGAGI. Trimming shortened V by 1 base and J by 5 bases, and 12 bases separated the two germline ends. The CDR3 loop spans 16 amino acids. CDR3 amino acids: CASSYWAQQHNSPLHF. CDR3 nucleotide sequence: TGTGCCAGCAGTTACTGGGCGCAGCAGCATAATTCACCCCTCCACTTT.

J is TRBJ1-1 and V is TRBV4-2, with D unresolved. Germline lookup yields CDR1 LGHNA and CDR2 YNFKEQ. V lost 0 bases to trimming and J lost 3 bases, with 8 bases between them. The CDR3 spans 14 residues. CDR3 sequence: CASSQDWEDTEAFF. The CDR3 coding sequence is TGTGCCAGCAGCCAAGATTGGGAGGACACTGAAGCTTTCTTT.

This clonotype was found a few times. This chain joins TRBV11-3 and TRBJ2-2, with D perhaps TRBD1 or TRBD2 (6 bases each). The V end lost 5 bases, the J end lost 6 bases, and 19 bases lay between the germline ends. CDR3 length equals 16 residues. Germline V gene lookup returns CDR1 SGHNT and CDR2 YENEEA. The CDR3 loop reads CASSPLQGGIAGELFF. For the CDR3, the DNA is TGTGCCAGCAGCCCACTACAGGGAGGAATCGCCGGGGAGCTGTTTTTT.

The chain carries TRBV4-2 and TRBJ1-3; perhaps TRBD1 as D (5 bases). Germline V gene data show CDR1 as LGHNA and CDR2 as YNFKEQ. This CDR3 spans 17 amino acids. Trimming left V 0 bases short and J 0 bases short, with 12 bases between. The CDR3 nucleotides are TGTGCCAGCAGCCAAGATCTCAGGGACCCCTCTGGAAACACCATATATTTT. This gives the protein CASSQDLRDPSGNTIYF.

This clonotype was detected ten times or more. The CDR3 bases are TGCGCCAGCCGGATTGATGGGGGCTACACCTTC. As protein: CASRIDGGYTF. V is TRBV5-1 and J is TRBJ1-2; D is ambiguous. The CDR3 spans 11 residues. V gave up 7 bases and J gave up 8 bases, with 12 bases separating them. Germline lookup yields CDR1 SGHRS and CDR2 YFSETQ.

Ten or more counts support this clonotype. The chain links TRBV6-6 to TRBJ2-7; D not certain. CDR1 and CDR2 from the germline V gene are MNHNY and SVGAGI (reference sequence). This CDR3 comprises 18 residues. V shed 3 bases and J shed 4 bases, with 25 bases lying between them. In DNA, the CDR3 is TGTGCCAGCAGTTATAGGGCACTAAGTGTTACGACCCGTTACGAGCAGTACGTC. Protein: CASSYRALSVTTRYEQYV.

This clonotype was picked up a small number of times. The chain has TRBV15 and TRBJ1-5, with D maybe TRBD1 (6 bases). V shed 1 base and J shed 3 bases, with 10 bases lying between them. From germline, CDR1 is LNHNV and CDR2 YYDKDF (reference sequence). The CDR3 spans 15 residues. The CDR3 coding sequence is TGTGCCACCAGCAGAGTCGGGACACTCAATCAGCCCCAGCATTTT. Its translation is CATSRVGTLNQPQHF.

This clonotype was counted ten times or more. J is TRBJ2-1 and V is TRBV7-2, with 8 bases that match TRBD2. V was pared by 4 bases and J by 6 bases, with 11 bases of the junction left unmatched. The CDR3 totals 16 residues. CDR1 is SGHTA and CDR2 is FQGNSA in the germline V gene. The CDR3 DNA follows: TGTGCCAGCAGCTCACAAAGCGGGGGAACCCTCAATGAGCAGTTCTTC. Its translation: CASSSQSGGTLNEQFF.

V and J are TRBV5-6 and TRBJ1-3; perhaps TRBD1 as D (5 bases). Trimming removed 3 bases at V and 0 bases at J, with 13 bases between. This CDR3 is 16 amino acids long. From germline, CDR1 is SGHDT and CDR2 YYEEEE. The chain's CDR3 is CASSSGGAFSGNTIYF. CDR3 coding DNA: TGTGCCAGCAGCTCCGGTGGGGCCTTCTCTGGAAACACCATATATTTT.

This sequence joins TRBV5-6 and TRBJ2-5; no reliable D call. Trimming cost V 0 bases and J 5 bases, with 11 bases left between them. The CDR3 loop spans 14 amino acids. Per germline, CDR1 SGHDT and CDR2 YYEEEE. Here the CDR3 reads CASSLGIELETQYF. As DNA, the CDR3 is TGTGCCAGCAGCTTGGGTATTGAATTGGAGACCCAGTACTTC.

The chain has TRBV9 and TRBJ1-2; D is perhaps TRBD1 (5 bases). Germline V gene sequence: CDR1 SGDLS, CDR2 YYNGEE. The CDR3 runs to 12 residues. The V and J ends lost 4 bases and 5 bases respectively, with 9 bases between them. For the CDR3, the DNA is TGTGCCAGCAGCCTGGGGGAATATGGCTACACCTTC. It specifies CASSLGEYGYTF. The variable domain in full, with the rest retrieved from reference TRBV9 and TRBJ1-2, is DSGVTQTPKHLITATGQRVTLRCSPRSGDLSVYWYQQSLDQGLQFLIQYYNGEERAKGNILERFSAQQFPDLHSELNLSSLELGDSALYFCASSLGEYGYTFGSGTRLTVV.

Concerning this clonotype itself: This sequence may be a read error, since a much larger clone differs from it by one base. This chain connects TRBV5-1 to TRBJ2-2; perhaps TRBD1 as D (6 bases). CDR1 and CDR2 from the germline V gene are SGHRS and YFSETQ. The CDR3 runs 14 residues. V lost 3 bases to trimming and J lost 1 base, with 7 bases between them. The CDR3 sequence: CASSSDRNTGELFF. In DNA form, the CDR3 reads TGCGCCAGCAGCTCGGACAGGAACACCGGGGAGCTGTTTTTT.

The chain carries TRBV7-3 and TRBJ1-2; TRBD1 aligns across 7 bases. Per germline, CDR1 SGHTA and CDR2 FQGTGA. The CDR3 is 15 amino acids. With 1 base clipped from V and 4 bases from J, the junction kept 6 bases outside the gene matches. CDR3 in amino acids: CASSLIGGEGYGYTF. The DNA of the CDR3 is TGTGCCAGCAGCTTAATAGGGGGCGAGGGCTATGGCTACACCTTC.

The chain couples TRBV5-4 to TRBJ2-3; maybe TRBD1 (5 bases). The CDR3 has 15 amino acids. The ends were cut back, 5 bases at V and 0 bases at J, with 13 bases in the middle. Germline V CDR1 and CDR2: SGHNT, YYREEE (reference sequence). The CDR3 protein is CASRPTGASTDTQYF. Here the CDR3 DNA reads TGTGCCAGCAGACCGACTGGGGCTAGCACAGATACGCAGTATTTT.

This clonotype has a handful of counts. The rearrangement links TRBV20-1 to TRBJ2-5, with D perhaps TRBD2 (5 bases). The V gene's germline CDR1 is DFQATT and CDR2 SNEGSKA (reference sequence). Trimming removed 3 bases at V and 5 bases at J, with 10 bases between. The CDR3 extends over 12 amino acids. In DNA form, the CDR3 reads TGCAGTGCTAGTTTGGGCGGGGAGACCCAGTACTTC. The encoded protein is CSASLGGETQYF.

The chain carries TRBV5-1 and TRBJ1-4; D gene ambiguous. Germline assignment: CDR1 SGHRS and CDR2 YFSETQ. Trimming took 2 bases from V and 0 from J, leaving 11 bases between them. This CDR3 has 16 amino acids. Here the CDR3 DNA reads TGCGCCAGCAGCTTTGGCAGCGCTGCAACTAATGAAAAACTGTTTTTT. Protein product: CASSFGSAATNEKLFF.

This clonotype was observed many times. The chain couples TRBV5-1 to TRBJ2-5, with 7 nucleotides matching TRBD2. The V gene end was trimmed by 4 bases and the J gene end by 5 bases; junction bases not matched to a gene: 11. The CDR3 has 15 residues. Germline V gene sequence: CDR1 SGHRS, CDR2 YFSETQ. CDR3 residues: CASSARRGVRETQYF. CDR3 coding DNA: TGCGCCAGCAGCGCGCGACGGGGGGTCCGGGAGACCCAGTACTTC.

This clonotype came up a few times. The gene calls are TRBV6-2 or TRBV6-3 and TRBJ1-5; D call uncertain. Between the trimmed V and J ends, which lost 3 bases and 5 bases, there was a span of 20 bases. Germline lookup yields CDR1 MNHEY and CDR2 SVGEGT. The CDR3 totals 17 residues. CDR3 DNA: TGTGCCAGCAGTTATAGTAACGAGGGAGCCCTATATCAGCCCCAGCATTTT. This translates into CASSYSNEGALYQPQHF.

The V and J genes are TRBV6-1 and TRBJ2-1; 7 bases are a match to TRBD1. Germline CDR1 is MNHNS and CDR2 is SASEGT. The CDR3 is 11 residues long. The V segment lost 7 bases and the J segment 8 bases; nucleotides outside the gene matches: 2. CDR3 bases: TGTGCCAGCACGACAGGGTATGAGCAGTTCTTC. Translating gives CASTTGYEQFF.